This TCR beta chain was identified during a study of T cell repertoires in cytomegalovirus infection. For the study at large: Both CMV infection and a matching HLA type were indicated by public TCR beta signatures.

The CDR3 contains 16 residues. The germline V gene encodes CDR1 KGHSH and CDR2 LQKENI. Trimming stripped 2 bases from V and 3 bases from J, with 16 bases between. General observations from the study: HLA-C-restricted, CMV-specific TCR beta clonotypes were dominant ex vivo. Accumulated public TCR beta family frequency recognized individuals carrying CMV together with the relevant HLA.

This clonotype appeared many times. What it binds is unknown. TCRdb analysed the reads with MiXCR anew, one entry per CDR3 protein. The sample lists about 140,000 distinct CDR3 sequences; approximately 5.9% were seen once. The chain carries TRBV18 and TRBJ1-1; D is unclear. Source material: PBMCs. The receptor was isolated from a human donor in good health (CMV status not recorded). Some clones in this sample may be carry-over from other donors' samples. CDR3 nucleotide sequence: TGTGCCAGCTCACCATTGCCACTGGGCTCGGACACTGAAGCTTTCTTT. Protein product: CASSPLPLGSDTEAFF.